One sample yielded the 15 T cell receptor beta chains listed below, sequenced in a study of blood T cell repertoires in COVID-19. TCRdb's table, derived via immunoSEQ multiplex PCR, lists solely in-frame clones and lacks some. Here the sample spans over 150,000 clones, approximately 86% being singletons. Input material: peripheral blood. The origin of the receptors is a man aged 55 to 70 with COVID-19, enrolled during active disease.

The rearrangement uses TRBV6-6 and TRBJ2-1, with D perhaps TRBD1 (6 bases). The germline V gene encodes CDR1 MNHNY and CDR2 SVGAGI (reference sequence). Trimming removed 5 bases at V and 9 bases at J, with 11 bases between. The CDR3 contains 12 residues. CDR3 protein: CASSPGTTEQFF. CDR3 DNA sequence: TGTGCCAGCAGTCCCGGGACAACTGAGCAGTTCTTC.

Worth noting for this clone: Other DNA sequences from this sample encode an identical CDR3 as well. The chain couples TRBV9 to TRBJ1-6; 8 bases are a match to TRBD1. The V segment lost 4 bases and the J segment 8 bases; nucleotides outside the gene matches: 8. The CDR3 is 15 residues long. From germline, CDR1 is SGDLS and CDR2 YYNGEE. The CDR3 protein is CASSPSGQGYSPLHF. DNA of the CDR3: TGTGCCAGCAGCCCCTCTGGACAGGGCTATTCACCCCTCCACTTT. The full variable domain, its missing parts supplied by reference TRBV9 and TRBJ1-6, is DSGVTQTPKHLITATGQRVTLRCSPRSGDLSVYWYQQSLDQGLQFLIQYYNGEERAKGNILERFSAQQFPDLHSELNLSSLELGDSALYFCASSPSGQGYSPLHFGNGTRLTVT.

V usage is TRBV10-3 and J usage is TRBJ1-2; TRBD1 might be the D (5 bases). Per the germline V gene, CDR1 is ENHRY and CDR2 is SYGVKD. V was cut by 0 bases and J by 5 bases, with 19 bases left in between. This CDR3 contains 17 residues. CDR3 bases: TGTGCCATCAGTGAGTCGACGATAAGGGGCTCTTATTATGGCTACACCTTC. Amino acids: CAISESTIRGSYYGYTF.

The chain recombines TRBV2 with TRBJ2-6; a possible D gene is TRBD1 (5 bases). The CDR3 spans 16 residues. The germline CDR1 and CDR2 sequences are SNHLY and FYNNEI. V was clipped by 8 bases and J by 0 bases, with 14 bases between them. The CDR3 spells CASVQTALSGANVLTF. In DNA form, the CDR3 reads TGTGCCAGCGTGCAGACAGCCCTCTCTGGGGCCAACGTCCTGACTTTC.

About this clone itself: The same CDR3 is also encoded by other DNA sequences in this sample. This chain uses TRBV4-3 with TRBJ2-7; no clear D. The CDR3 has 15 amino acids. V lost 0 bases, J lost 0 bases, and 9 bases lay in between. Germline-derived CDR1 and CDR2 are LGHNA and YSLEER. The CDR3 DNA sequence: TGCGCCAGCAGCCAAGACCGTGTTAGCTCCTACGAGCAGTACTTC. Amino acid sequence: CASSQDRVSSYEQYF.

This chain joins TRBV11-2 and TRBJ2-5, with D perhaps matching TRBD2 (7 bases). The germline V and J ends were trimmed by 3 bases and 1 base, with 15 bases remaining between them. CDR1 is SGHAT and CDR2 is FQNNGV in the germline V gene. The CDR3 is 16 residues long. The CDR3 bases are TGTGCCAGCAGCTTTAGGGCGGGGGCCCTCCAAGAGACCCAGTACTTC. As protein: CASSFRAGALQETQYF.

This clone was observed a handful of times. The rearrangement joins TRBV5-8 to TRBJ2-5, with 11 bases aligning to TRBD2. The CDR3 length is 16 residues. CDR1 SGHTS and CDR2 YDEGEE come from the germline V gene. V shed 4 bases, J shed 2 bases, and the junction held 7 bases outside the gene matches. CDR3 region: CASSTRLAGFQETQYF. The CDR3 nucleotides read TGTGCCAGCAGCACCCGACTAGCGGGGTTTCAAGAGACCCAGTACTTC.

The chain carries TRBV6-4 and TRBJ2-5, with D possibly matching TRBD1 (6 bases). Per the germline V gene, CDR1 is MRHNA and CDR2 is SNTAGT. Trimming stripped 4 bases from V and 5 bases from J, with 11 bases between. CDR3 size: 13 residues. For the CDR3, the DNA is TGTGCCAGCAGTGCAGGGGTTGGGGAGACCCAGTACTTC. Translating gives CASSAGVGETQYF.

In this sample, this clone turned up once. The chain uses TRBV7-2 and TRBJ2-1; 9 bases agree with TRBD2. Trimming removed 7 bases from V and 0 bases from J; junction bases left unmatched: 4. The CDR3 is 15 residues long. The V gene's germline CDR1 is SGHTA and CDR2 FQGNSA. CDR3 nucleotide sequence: TGTGCCAGCACCCCGGGACTAGCCTCCTACAATGAGCAGTTCTTC. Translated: CASTPGLASYNEQFF.

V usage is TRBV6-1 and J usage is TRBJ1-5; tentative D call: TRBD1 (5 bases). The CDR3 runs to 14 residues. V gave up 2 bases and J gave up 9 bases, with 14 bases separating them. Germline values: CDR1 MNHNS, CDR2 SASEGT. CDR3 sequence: CASSEWASQGPQHF. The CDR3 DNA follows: TGTGCCAGCAGTGAATGGGCATCTCAGGGGCCCCAGCATTTT.

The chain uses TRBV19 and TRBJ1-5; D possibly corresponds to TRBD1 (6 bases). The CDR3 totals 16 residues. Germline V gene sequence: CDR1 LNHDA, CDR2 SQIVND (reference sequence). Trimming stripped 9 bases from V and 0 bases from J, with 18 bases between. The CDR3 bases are TGTGCCAGCCAGACAGGAGGTGAAATTAGCAATCAGCCCCAGCATTTT. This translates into CASQTGGEISNQPQHF.

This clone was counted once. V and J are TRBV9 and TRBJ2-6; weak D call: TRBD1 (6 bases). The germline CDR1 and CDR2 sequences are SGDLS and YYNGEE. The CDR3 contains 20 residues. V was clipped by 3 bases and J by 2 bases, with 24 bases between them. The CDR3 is CASSARQELLVPAGANVLTF. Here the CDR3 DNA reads TGTGCCAGCAGCGCTCGACAGGAACTATTGGTCCCGGCTGGGGCCAACGTCCTGACTTTC.

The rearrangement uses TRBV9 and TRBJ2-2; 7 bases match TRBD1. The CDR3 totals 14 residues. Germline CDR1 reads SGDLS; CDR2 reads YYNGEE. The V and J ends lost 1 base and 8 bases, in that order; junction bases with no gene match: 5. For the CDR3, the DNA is TGTGCCAGCAGCGTATCGAGGGGGCCTGGGGAGCTGTTTTTT. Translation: CASSVSRGPGELFF.

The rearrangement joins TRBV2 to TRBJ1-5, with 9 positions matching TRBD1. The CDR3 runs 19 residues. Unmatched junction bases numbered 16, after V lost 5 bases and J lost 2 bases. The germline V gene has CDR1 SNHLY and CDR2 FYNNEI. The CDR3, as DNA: TGTGCCAGCAGTCAGAGGGGTGTGACAGGGGGTTTAGGCAATCAGCCCCAGCATTTT. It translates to CASSQRGVTGGLGNQPQHF.

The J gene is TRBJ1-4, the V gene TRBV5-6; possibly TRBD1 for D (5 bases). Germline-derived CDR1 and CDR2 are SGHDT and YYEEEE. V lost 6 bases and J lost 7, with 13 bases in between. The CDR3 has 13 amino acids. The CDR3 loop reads CASNIGAGEKLFF. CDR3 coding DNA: TGTGCCAGCAACATTGGGGCTGGTGAAAAACTGTTTTTT.